One and the same sample provided the 20 T cell receptor beta chains below, sequenced in a study of cytomegalovirus exposure and HLA in healthy donors. This PCR relied on a set of 60 Vbeta primers and 13 Jbeta primers. Clones were read by immunoSEQ multiplex PCR, and TCRdb kept only the in-frame ones, dropping some. The profile shows fewer than 200,000 clones, over 80% of them singletons. Sequencing was carried out using PBMCs. Receptors were obtained from a male donor in good health and CMV-seronegative.

V gene TRBV7-9 combines with J gene TRBJ1-3; D gene unclear. The CDR3 spans 16 residues. Per the germline V gene, CDR1 is SEHNR and CDR2 is FQNEAQ (reference sequence). V was cut by 5 bases and J by 0 bases, with 14 bases left in between. The CDR3 reads CASSPRGFLSGNTIYF. The CDR3 DNA follows: TGTGCCAGCAGCCCACGGGGATTCCTCTCTGGAAACACCATATATTTT.

J is TRBJ1-2 and V is TRBV10-1; D is possibly TRBD1 (5 bases). The CDR3 sequence is 16 residues long. CDR1 and CDR2 from the germline V gene are WNHNN and SYGVQD (reference sequence). V shed 0 bases and J shed 4 bases, with 15 bases lying between them. DNA for the CDR3: TGCGCCAGCAGTGAGTCTACAGACAGTATGGGCTATGGCTACACCTTC. Encoded protein: CASSESTDSMGYGYTF.

The chain carries TRBV2 and TRBJ1-2; a weak D match, TRBD1 (5 bases). V was pared by 6 bases and J by 4 bases, with 9 bases between. The CDR3 runs to 12 residues. Germline CDR1 reads SNHLY; CDR2 reads FYNNEI. CDR3 amino acids: CASRPGGYGYTF. In nucleotides, the CDR3 is TGTGCCAGCAGGCCCGGGGGCTATGGCTACACCTTC. The full variable domain, completed using reference TRBV2 and TRBJ1-2, is EPEVTQTPSHQVTQMGQEVILRCVPISNHLYFYWYRQILGQKVEFLVSFYNNEISEKSEIFDDQFSVERPDGSNFTLKIRSTKLEDSAMYFCASRPGGYGYTFGSGTRLTVV.

The count of this clone is one. This rearrangement joins TRBV7-8 to TRBJ2-2, with 11 nucleotides matching TRBD2. The CDR3 runs 16 residues. The V and J ends lost 5 bases and 4 bases, in that order; junction bases with no gene match: 6. Germline V lookup: CDR1 SGHVS, CDR2 FQNEAQ. CDR3 protein: CASSPKLAGGTGELFF. The DNA of the CDR3 is TGTGCCAGCAGCCCTAAGCTAGCGGGGGGCACCGGGGAGCTGTTTTTT.

The V gene is TRBV5-1, the J gene TRBJ2-7, with D possibly TRBD2 on 7 matching bases. Germline-derived CDR1 and CDR2 are SGHRS and YFSETQ. Trimming pared 3 bases from V and 0 bases from J, leaving 22 bases between. The CDR3 totals 18 residues. CDR3 sequence (DNA): TGCGCCAGCAGCTCGTGGGGGGGCCTTGGACAGAGCTCCTACGAGCAGTACTTC. Translating gives CASSSWGGLGQSSYEQYF.

This chain joins TRBV29-1 and TRBJ2-1; D ambiguous. The CDR3 covers 15 residues. Germline assignment: CDR1 SQVTM and CDR2 ANQGSEA. Trimming left V 4 bases short and J 6 bases short, with 19 bases between. CDR3 sequence (DNA): TGCAGCGTTGCCTACACCTCAGGCCTGGTCAATGAGCAGTTCTTC. Residues: CSVAYTSGLVNEQFF.

V gene TRBV15 combines with J gene TRBJ2-7; 7 nucleotides match TRBD1. CDR3 length: 15 residues. The J segment lost 0 bases and the V segment lost 3 bases, leaving 5 bases of the junction unmatched. Germline-derived CDR1 and CDR2 are LNHNV and YYDKDF (reference sequence). CDR3 residues: CATSRGTASSYEQYF. CDR3 coding DNA: TGTGCCACCAGCAGGGGGACAGCAAGCTCCTACGAGCAGTACTTC.

V is TRBV18 and J is TRBJ2-6; TRBD2 might be the D (6 bases). V was cut by 6 bases and J by 0 bases, with 12 bases left in between. The length of the CDR3 is 16 residues. Looked up from germline, CDR1 is KGHSH and CDR2 is LQKENI. This CDR3 is CASSRDSSSGANVLTF. The CDR3 DNA reads as TGTGCCAGCTCCCGGGACTCCAGCTCTGGGGCCAACGTCCTGACTTTC.

The gene calls are TRBV11-3 and TRBJ2-7; the match to TRBD2 covers 8 bases. V gave up 4 bases and J gave up 6 bases; unmatched junction bases: 11. The CDR3 is 15 residues long. Germline assignment: CDR1 SGHNT and CDR2 YENEEA. The CDR3 DNA reads TGTGCCAGCAGCTGTGGGACGGGGGGGCGTCTCGAGCAGTACTTC. This translates into CASSCGTGGRLEQYF.

The gene calls are TRBV19 and TRBJ1-3; the D is unclear. With 10 bases removed from V and 1 base from J, the gap between germline ends came to 11 bases. This CDR3 comprises 13 residues. Germline assignment: CDR1 LNHDA and CDR2 SQIVND (reference sequence). The DNA for the CDR3 is TGTGCCACCAGAGGATTTTCTGGAAACACCATATATTTT. It specifies CATRGFSGNTIYF.

The chain carries TRBV18 and TRBJ2-7; 7 bases map to TRBD1. The trim removed 5 bases at V and 6 bases at J, leaving 4 bases unmatched. The germline V gene encodes CDR1 KGHSH and CDR2 LQKENI. The CDR3 is 12 amino acids. The DNA for the CDR3 is TGTGCCAGCTCATCGACAGGGAGCGAGCAGTACTTC. It encodes CASSSTGSEQYF.

This clone was detected only once. This sequence joins TRBV7-6 and TRBJ2-3; 9 bases match TRBD2. The J segment lost 6 bases and the V segment lost 11 bases, leaving 12 bases of the junction unmatched. Germline-derived CDR1 and CDR2 are SGHVS and FNYEAQ. This CDR3 has 14 residues. CDR3 loop: CAVRTAGGPDTQYF. CDR3 in DNA: TGTGCCGTACGAACGGCGGGGGGGCCCGATACGCAGTATTTT.

The chain is built from TRBV5-1 and TRBJ2-5; 7 positions match TRBD1. CDR1 and CDR2 (germline): SGHRS, YFSETQ. The CDR3 runs to 14 residues. J gave up 4 bases and V 1 base, and 4 bases lay outside the gene matches. The CDR3 here is CASSLFNRGETQYF. The CDR3 nucleotides read TGCGCCAGCAGCTTGTTTAACAGGGGAGAGACCCAGTACTTC.

The J gene is TRBJ2-3, the V gene TRBV6-5, with D possibly matching TRBD2 (6 bases). From germline, CDR1 is MNHEY and CDR2 SVGAGI. This CDR3 comprises 12 residues. Trimming shortened V by 7 bases and J by 4 bases, and 9 bases separated the two germline ends. CDR3 DNA: TGTGCCAGCACCGGGAGCGCAGATACGCAGTATTTT. As protein: CASTGSADTQYF.

This clone occurred a few times. The rearrangement links TRBV4-1 to TRBJ2-3; D ambiguous. Germline loops: CDR1 MGHRA, CDR2 YSYEKL. The CDR3 consists of 16 residues. V dropped 1 base and J dropped 1 base, with 12 bases sitting between them. The CDR3 DNA sequence: TGCGCCAGCAGCCAAGGAAGGAGTGATGGCACAGATACGCAGTATTTT. It encodes CASSQGRSDGTDTQYF.

The chain recombines TRBV6-5 with TRBJ1-1, with a possible D match to TRBD1 (6 bases). V was trimmed by 0 bases and J by 5 bases, leaving 16 bases between them. The germline V gene encodes CDR1 MNHEY and CDR2 SVGAGI. The CDR3 spans 16 residues. CDR3 DNA: TGTGCCAGCAGTTACTCGGGTGTCAGGGGAGAGACTGAAGCTTTCTTT. Translation: CASSYSGVRGETEAFF.

The chain joins TRBV6-5 to TRBJ2-5, with D possibly TRBD2 on 6 matching bases. From germline, CDR1 is MNHEY and CDR2 SVGAGI. V lost 4 bases and J lost 5, with 17 bases in between. The CDR3 covers 15 residues. The CDR3 nucleotides read TGTGCCAGCAGTTCGGTCGGGGGTCCGTGGGAGACCCAGTACTTC. This encodes CASSSVGGPWETQYF.

The chain uses TRBV6-1 and TRBJ2-6; D is undetermined. This CDR3 is 15 amino acids long. Per germline, CDR1 MNHNS and CDR2 SASEGT. Trimming stripped 6 bases from V and 0 bases from J, with 9 bases between. DNA for the CDR3: TGTGCCAGCAGAATGGCGGACTCTGGGGCCAACGTCCTGACTTTC. It translates to CASRMADSGANVLTF.

The chain links TRBV13 to TRBJ1-1, with D uncertain. Per the germline V gene, CDR1 is PRHDT and CDR2 is FYEKMQ (reference sequence). V was cut by 5 bases and J by 5 bases, with 6 bases left in between. This CDR3 spans 11 amino acids. In DNA form, the CDR3 reads TGTGCCAGCAGCCGAGGGACTGAAGCTTTCTTT. Residues: CASSRGTEAFF.

The chain is built from TRBV7-2 and TRBJ1-2; D may be TRBD1 (5 bases). Between the trimmed V and J ends, which lost 0 bases and 3 bases, there was a span of 17 bases. This CDR3 is built from 17 residues. The germline V gene has CDR1 SGHTA and CDR2 FQGNSA. The chain's CDR3 is CASSLAAVQGRDYGYTF. As DNA, the CDR3 is TGTGCCAGCAGCTTAGCAGCAGTCCAGGGAAGGGACTATGGCTACACCTTC.